These T cell receptor beta chains were read from a single sample in a study of T cells in Graves' hyperthyroidism and ophthalmopathy. MiXCR was run by TCRdb on the multiplex PCR reads, yielding one entry per CDR3 protein. The sample shows about 570,000 distinct CDR3 sequences, roughly 46% of them seen only once. The sample taken for sequencing was peripheral blood or thyroid tissue (not recorded which). The receptors were sampled from an adult woman with Graves' disease, either hyperthyroidism or ophthalmopathy (not recorded which). Each CDR3 is given with its conserved first and last residue. D genes are given only for firm matches. Size is stated for part of the rows, as once, few or many counts, or as a class when the clone is expanded.

d_call: -
v_call: TRBV7-2
clone_size: many
cdr3_length: 15
j_call: TRBJ2-5
cdr3_aa: CASSSQGTRGETQYF
cdr3_nt: TGTGCCAGCAGCTCCCAGGGGACCCGGGGAGAGACCCAGTACTTC

d_call: -
v_call: TRBV29-1
clone_size: -
cdr3_length: 13
j_call: TRBJ1-6
cdr3_aa: CSVGDGHNSPLHF
cdr3_nt: TGCAGCGTTGGAGACGGGCATAATTCACCCCTCCACTTT

d_call: TRBD1
v_call: TRBV28
clone_size: many
cdr3_length: 15
j_call: TRBJ2-7
cdr3_aa: CASKILGQETSEQYF
cdr3_nt: TGTGCCAGCAAAATCCTGGGACAGGAAACTTCCGAGCAGTACTTC

d_call: -
v_call: TRBV7-9
clone_size: -
cdr3_length: 13
j_call: TRBJ1-1
cdr3_aa: CASRGGAGGGAFF
cdr3_nt: TGTGCCAGCAGGGGGGGAGCAGGCGGCGGAGCTTTCTTT

d_call: -
v_call: TRBV24-1
clone_size: -
cdr3_length: 14
j_call: TRBJ1-5
cdr3_aa: CATSVPGSNQPQHF
cdr3_nt: TGTGCCACCAGTGTTCCAGGGTCCAATCAGCCCCAGCATTTT

d_call: -
v_call: TRBV7-9
clone_size: -
cdr3_length: 14
j_call: TRBJ2-5
cdr3_aa: CASRGLSGQETRYF
cdr3_nt: TGTGCCAGCAGGGGCCTAAGCGGTCAAGAGACCCGGTACTTC

d_call: -
v_call: TRBV20-1
clone_size: -
cdr3_length: 12
j_call: TRBJ1-1
cdr3_aa: CSARDRGVEAFF
cdr3_nt: TGCAGTGCTAGAGATCGGGGAGTCGAAGCTTTCTTT

d_call: -
v_call: TRBV2
clone_size: -
cdr3_length: 13
j_call: TRBJ2-2
cdr3_aa: CAIAGTGRGELFF
cdr3_nt: TGTGCCATCGCCGGGACCGGCCGAGGGGAGCTGTTTTTT

d_call: TRBD1
v_call: TRBV7-6
clone_size: -
cdr3_length: 17
j_call: TRBJ2-1
cdr3_aa: CASSLVTGDGPYNEQFF
cdr3_nt: TGTGCCAGCAGCTTAGTAACAGGGGACGGTCCCTACAATGAGCAGTTCTTC

d_call: -
v_call: TRBV12-3/TRBV12-4
clone_size: many
cdr3_length: 12
j_call: TRBJ1-1
cdr3_aa: CASTFTNTEAFF
cdr3_nt: TGTGCCAGCACCTTCACGAACACTGAAGCTTTCTTT

d_call: TRBD2
v_call: TRBV7-2
clone_size: many
cdr3_length: 15
j_call: TRBJ2-5
cdr3_aa: CASSPGGGLTETQYF
cdr3_nt: TGTGCCAGCAGCCCGGGGGGGGGGCTTACGGAGACCCAGTACTTC

d_call: TRBD1
v_call: TRBV9
clone_size: many
cdr3_length: 15
j_call: TRBJ2-2
cdr3_aa: CASSGGTGLRGELFF
cdr3_nt: TGTGCCAGCAGCGGCGGGACAGGGCTTCGTGGGGAGCTGTTTTTT

d_call: TRBD1
v_call: TRBV24-1
clone_size: few
cdr3_length: 16
j_call: TRBJ1-5
cdr3_aa: CATSAGTGSGNQPQHF
cdr3_nt: TGTGCCACCAGTGCCGGGACAGGGTCGGGCAATCAGCCCCAGCATTTT

d_call: -
v_call: TRBV5-1
clone_size: -
cdr3_length: 15
j_call: TRBJ1-1
cdr3_aa: CASSFAGTVNTEAFF
cdr3_nt: TGCGCCAGCAGCTTTGCCGGGACGGTCAACACTGAAGCTTTCTTT

d_call: TRBD1
v_call: TRBV20-1
clone_size: many
cdr3_length: 13
j_call: TRBJ1-5
cdr3_aa: CSARMGQSQPQHF
cdr3_nt: TGCAGTGCTAGAATGGGACAGTCTCAGCCCCAGCATTTT

d_call: -
v_call: TRBV3-1
clone_size: many
cdr3_length: 15
j_call: TRBJ1-1
cdr3_aa: CASSQVSQDLREAFF
cdr3_nt: TGTGCCAGCAGCCAAGTCTCGCAGGATTTACGTGAAGCTTTCTTT

d_call: TRBD1
v_call: TRBV11-2
clone_size: -
cdr3_length: 16
j_call: TRBJ2-3
cdr3_aa: CASSPRTGYHTDTQYF
cdr3_nt: TGTGCCAGCAGCCCTCGGACAGGATACCACACAGATACGCAGTATTTT

d_call: TRBD1
v_call: TRBV20-1
clone_size: many
cdr3_length: 14
j_call: TRBJ1-6
cdr3_aa: CSAKGQGRDSPLHF
cdr3_nt: TGCAGTGCTAAAGGACAGGGACGGGATTCACCCCTCCACTTT

d_call: -
v_call: TRBV5-4
clone_size: many
cdr3_length: 15
j_call: TRBJ2-5
cdr3_aa: CASSYGLGGQETQYF
cdr3_nt: TGTGCCAGCAGCTACGGACTAGGGGGACAAGAGACCCAGTACTTC

d_call: -
v_call: TRBV2
clone_size: many
cdr3_length: 12
j_call: TRBJ1-1
cdr3_aa: CASTGQKTEAFF
cdr3_nt: TGTGCCAGCACAGGACAAAAGACTGAAGCTTTCTTT

d_call: -
v_call: TRBV19
clone_size: few
cdr3_length: 14
j_call: TRBJ2-5
cdr3_aa: CASSMVGLGETQYF
cdr3_nt: TGTGCCAGTAGTATGGTGGGGTTGGGAGAGACCCAGTACTTC

d_call: -
v_call: TRBV25-1
clone_size: -
cdr3_length: 15
j_call: TRBJ1-5
cdr3_aa: CASSASQGGNQPQHF
cdr3_nt: TGTGCCAGCAGTGCCTCACAGGGCGGCAATCAGCCCCAGCATTTT

d_call: -
v_call: TRBV2
clone_size: many
cdr3_length: 17
j_call: TRBJ2-5
cdr3_aa: CASSARVGVQGAGTQYF
cdr3_nt: TGTGCCAGCAGTGCCAGGGTAGGGGTCCAAGGAGCGGGGACCCAGTACTTC

d_call: -
v_call: TRBV7-8
clone_size: once
cdr3_length: 14
j_call: TRBJ1-5
cdr3_aa: CASAPTRSQETQHF
cdr3_nt: TGTGCCAGCGCCCCCACAAGGTCGCAAGAGACCCAGCATTTT

d_call: -
v_call: TRBV19
clone_size: many
cdr3_length: 14
j_call: TRBJ1-5
cdr3_aa: CASSTGRGDQPQHF
cdr3_nt: TGTGCCAGTAGTACTGGCAGAGGAGATCAGCCCCAGCATTTT

d_call: TRBD2
v_call: TRBV24-1
clone_size: many
cdr3_length: 13
j_call: TRBJ2-7
cdr3_aa: CATSDPGTSVVYF
cdr3_nt: TGTGCCACCAGTGACCCTGGGACTAGCGTCGTGTACTTC

d_call: TRBD1
v_call: TRBV6-6
clone_size: many
cdr3_length: 15
j_call: TRBJ2-2
cdr3_aa: CASKSTGVGTGELFF
cdr3_nt: TGTGCCAGCAAGTCCACAGGGGTGGGCACCGGGGAGCTGTTTTTT

d_call: TRBD1
v_call: TRBV10-3
clone_size: many
cdr3_length: 14
j_call: TRBJ1-1
cdr3_aa: CAISDVGTATEAFF
cdr3_nt: TGTGCCATCAGTGATGTGGGGACAGCCACTGAAGCTTTCTTT

d_call: TRBD2
v_call: TRBV10-3
clone_size: -
cdr3_length: 17
j_call: TRBJ2-6
cdr3_aa: CASLAGGPSSGANVLTF
cdr3_nt: TGTGCCAGTCTAGCGGGAGGGCCGAGCTCTGGGGCCAACGTCCTGACTTTC

d_call: -
v_call: TRBV2
clone_size: -
cdr3_length: 14
j_call: TRBJ2-7
cdr3_aa: CASSEEGSGYEQYF
cdr3_nt: TGTGCCAGCAGTGAGGAGGGATCCGGGTACGAGCAGTACTTC

d_call: -
v_call: TRBV25-1
clone_size: many
cdr3_length: 11
j_call: TRBJ1-1
cdr3_aa: CASSEYGKTFF
cdr3_nt: TGTGCCAGCAGTGAATACGGAAAAACTTTCTTT

d_call: -
v_call: TRBV2
clone_size: -
cdr3_length: 14
j_call: TRBJ1-1
cdr3_aa: CASRTGADNTEAFF
cdr3_nt: TGTGCCAGCCGAACCGGGGCGGACAACACTGAAGCTTTCTTT

d_call: TRBD1
v_call: TRBV14
clone_size: -
cdr3_length: 16
j_call: TRBJ2-7
cdr3_aa: CASSQFTGGFSYEQYF
cdr3_nt: TGTGCCAGCAGCCAATTTACAGGGGGTTTCTCCTACGAGCAGTACTTC

d_call: TRBD1
v_call: TRBV20-1
clone_size: many
cdr3_length: 17
j_call: TRBJ2-2
cdr3_aa: CSARDEEGGFATGELFF
cdr3_nt: TGCAGTGCTAGAGATGAGGAAGGGGGCTTCGCCACCGGGGAGCTGTTTTTT

d_call: TRBD1
v_call: TRBV29-1
clone_size: -
cdr3_length: 13
j_call: TRBJ2-5
cdr3_aa: CSGQGQGQETQYF
cdr3_nt: TGCAGCGGGCAGGGACAGGGCCAAGAGACCCAGTACTTC

d_call: -
v_call: TRBV5-1
clone_size: -
cdr3_length: 15
j_call: TRBJ1-6
cdr3_aa: CASSLVGAYHSPLHF
cdr3_nt: TGCGCCAGCAGCTTGGTAGGGGCTTACCATTCACCCCTCCACTTT

d_call: -
v_call: TRBV7-2
clone_size: -
cdr3_length: 14
j_call: TRBJ2-7
cdr3_aa: CASGPWGSYNEQYF
cdr3_nt: TGTGCCAGCGGCCCGTGGGGATCCTACAATGAGCAGTACTTC